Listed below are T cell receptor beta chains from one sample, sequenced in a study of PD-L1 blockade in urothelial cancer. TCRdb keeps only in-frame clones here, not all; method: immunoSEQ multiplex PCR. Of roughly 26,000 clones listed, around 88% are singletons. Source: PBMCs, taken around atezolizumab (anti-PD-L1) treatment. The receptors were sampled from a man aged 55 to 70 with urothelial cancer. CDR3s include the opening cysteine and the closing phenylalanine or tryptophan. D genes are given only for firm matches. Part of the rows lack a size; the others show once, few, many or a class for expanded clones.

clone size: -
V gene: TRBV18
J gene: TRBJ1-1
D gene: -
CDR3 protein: CASSPLVNTEAFF
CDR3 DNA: TGTGCCAGCTCACCACTCGTTAACACTGAAGCTTTCTTT

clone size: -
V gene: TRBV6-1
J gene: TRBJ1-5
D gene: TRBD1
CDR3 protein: CASSESWDRYLNQPQHF
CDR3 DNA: TGTGCCAGCAGTGAATCCTGGGACAGGTACCTAAATCAGCCCCAGCATTTT

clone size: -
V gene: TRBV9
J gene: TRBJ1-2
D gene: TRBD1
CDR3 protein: CASSSRQGTNYGYTF
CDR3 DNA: TGTGCCAGCAGCTCACGACAGGGCACAAACTATGGCTACACCTTC

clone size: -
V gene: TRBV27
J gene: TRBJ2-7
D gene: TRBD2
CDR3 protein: CASGSGGRGTYEQYF
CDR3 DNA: TGTGCCAGTGGTTCGGGGGGGAGGGGTACCTACGAGCAGTACTTC

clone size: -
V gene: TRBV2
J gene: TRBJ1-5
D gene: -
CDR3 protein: CASSEKAFYQPQHF
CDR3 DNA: TGTGCCAGCAGTGAAAAAGCATTTTATCAGCCCCAGCATTTT

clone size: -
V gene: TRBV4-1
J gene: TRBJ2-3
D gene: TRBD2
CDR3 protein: CASSLTSGGAGKDTQYF
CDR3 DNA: TGCGCCAGCAGCCTAACTAGCGGGGGGGCCGGGAAAGATACGCAGTATTTT

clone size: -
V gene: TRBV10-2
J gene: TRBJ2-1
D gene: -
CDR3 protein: CASSEYINEQFF
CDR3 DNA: TGCGCCAGCAGTGAGTATATCAATGAGCAGTTCTTC

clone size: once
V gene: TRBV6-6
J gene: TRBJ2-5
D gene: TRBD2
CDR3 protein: CASALGLAGQETQYF
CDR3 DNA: TGTGCCAGCGCCCTAGGACTAGCGGGACAAGAGACCCAGTACTTC

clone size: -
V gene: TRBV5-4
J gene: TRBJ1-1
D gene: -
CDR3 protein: CASSPYRATEAFF
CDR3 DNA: TGTGCCAGCAGCCCGTACAGGGCCACTGAAGCTTTCTTT

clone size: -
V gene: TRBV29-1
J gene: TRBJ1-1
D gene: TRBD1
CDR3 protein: CSVGTGRLAFF
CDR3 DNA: TGCAGCGTTGGGACAGGGCGCCTGGCTTTCTTT

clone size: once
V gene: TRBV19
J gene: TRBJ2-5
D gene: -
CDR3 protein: CASSILGTGETQYF
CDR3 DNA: TGTGCCAGTAGTATCCTCGGGACTGGGGAGACCCAGTACTTC

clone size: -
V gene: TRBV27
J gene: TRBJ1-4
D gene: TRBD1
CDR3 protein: CASSLSGTGGEKLFF
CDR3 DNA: TGTGCCAGCAGTTTATCCGGGACAGGGGGCGAAAAACTGTTTTTT

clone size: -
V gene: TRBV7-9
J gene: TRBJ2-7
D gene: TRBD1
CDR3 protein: CASSLWGDRDYEQYF
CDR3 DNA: TGTGCCAGCAGCTTATGGGGGGACAGGGACTACGAGCAGTACTTC

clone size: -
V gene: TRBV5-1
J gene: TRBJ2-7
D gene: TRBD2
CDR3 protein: CASSLVPTSGRAHEQYF
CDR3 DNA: TGCGCCAGCAGCTTGGTTCCGACTAGCGGGAGGGCCCATGAGCAGTACTTC

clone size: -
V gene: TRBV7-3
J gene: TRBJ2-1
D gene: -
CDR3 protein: CASSLGGGAAYNEQFF
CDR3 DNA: TGTGCCAGCAGCTTAGGAGGCGGGGCTGCCTACAATGAGCAGTTCTTC

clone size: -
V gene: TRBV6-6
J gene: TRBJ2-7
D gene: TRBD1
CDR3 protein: CASSPRDSSSYEQYF
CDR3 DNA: TGTGCCAGCAGTCCCCGGGACAGCAGCTCCTACGAGCAGTACTTC

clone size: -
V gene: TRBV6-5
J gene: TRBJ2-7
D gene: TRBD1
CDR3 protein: CASRPTGVYEQYF
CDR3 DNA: TGTGCCAGCAGACCGACAGGGGTTTACGAGCAGTACTTC

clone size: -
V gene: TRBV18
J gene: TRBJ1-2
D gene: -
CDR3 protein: CASSPDSSRGYTF
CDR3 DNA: TGTGCCAGCTCACCGGACAGCTCGCGGGGCTACACCTTC

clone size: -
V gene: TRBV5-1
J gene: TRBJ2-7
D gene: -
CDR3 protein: CASSPTWGREQYF
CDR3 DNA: TGCGCCAGCAGCCCAACGTGGGGGAGGGAGCAGTACTTC

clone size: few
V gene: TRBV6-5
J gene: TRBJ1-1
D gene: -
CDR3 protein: CASSLPGFDTEAFF
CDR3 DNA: TGTGCCAGCAGCCTCCCGGGATTTGACACTGAAGCTTTCTTT

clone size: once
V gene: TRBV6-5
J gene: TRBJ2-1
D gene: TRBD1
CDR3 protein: CASREGTGRNEQFF
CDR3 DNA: TGTGCCAGCAGGGAAGGGACAGGTCGCAATGAGCAGTTCTTC

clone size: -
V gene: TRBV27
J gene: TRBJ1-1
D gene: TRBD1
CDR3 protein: CASSRGQGRNTEAFF
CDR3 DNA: TGTGCCAGCAGTCGGGGACAGGGCAGGAACACTGAAGCTTTCTTT

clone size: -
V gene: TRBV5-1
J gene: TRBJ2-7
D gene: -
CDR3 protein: CASSLRPGNTYEQYF
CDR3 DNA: TGCGCCAGCAGCCTCAGACCGGGTAACACCTACGAGCAGTACTTC

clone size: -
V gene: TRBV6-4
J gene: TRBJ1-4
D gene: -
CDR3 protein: CASSDVATPREKLFF
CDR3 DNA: TGTGCCAGCAGTGACGTAGCGACGCCTCGAGAAAAACTGTTTTTT

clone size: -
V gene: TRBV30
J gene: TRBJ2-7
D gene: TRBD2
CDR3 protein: CAWRRQRRGTSGRAGGFF
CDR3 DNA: TGTGCCTGGAGGAGGCAACGCCGCGGGACTAGCGGGAGGGCCGGAGGTTTCTTC

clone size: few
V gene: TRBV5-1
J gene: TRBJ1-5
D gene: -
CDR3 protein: CASSLKGGGQPQHF
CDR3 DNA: TGCGCCAGCAGCTTGAAGGGCGGGGGGCAGCCCCAGCATTTT

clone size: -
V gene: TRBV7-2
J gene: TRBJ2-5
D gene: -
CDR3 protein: CASSLRGTISGTQYF
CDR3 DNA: TGTGCCAGCAGCTTAAGGGGAACCATTTCGGGGACCCAGTACTTC

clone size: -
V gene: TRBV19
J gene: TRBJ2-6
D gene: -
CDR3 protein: CASSMMRSGANVLTF
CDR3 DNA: TGTGCCAGTAGTATGATGAGGAGTGGGGCCAACGTCCTGACTTTC

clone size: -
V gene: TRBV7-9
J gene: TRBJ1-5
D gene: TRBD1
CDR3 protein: CASSLQGARNQPQHF
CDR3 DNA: TGTGCCAGCAGCTTGCAGGGGGCCAGGAATCAGCCCCAGCATTTT

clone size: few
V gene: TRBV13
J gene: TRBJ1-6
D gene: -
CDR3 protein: CASHVGGNYNSPLHF
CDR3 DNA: TGTGCTAGCCACGTGGGGGGTAACTATAATTCACCCCTCCACTTT

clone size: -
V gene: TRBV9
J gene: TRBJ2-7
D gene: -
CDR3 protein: CASSVFQTGPYEQYF
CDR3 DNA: TGTGCCAGCAGCGTATTCCAAACCGGTCCCTACGAGCAGTACTTC

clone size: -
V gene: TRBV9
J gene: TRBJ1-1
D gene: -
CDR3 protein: CASSVVPGMNTEAFF
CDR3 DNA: TGTGCCAGCAGCGTAGTACCAGGAATGAACACTGAAGCTTTCTTT

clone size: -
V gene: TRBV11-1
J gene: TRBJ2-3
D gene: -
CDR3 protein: CASSLGLASNTQYF
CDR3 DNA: TGTGCCAGCAGCTTAGGGCTCGCATCGAATACGCAGTATTTT

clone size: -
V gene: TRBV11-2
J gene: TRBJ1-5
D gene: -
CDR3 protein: CASSLTGNNQPQHF
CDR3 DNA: TGTGCCAGCAGCTTAACCGGGAACAATCAGCCCCAGCATTTT

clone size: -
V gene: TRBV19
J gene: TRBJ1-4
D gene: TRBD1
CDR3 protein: CASSPRQGPNEKLFF
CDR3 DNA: TGTGCCAGTAGTCCACGACAGGGGCCGAATGAAAAACTGTTTTTT

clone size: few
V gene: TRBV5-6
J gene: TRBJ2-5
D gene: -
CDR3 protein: CASSLRGTSYQETQYF
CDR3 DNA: TGTGCCAGCAGCCTAAGGGGGACCAGCTACCAAGAGACCCAGTACTTC

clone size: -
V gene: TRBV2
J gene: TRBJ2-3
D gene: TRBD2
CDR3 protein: CASRGGRRERTDTQYF
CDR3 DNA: TGTGCCAGCAGGGGCGGTAGGCGGGAGCGTACAGATACGCAGTATTTT

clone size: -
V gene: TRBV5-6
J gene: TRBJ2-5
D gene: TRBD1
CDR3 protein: CASSSWTGDLSWTQYF
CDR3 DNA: TGTGCCAGCAGCTCGTGGACAGGGGATTTATCATGGACCCAGTACTTC

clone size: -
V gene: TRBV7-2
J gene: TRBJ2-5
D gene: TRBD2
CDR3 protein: CASSNGLAGGQETQYF
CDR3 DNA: TGTGCCAGCAGCAATGGACTAGCGGGGGGGCAAGAGACCCAGTACTTC

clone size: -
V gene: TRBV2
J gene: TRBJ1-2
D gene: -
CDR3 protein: CASSDVGGNYGYTF
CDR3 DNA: TGTGCCAGCAGTGATGTAGGGGGTAACTATGGCTACACCTTC

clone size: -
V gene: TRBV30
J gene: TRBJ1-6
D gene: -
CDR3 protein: CAWSTGSYNSPLHF
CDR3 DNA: TGTGCCTGGAGTACAGGGTCCTATAATTCACCCCTCCACTTT

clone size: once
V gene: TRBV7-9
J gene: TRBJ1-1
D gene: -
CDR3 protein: CASSSSPTGVLRATEAFF
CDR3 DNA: TGTGCCAGCAGCTCCTCACCGACAGGAGTTCTGAGGGCCACTGAAGCTTTCTTT

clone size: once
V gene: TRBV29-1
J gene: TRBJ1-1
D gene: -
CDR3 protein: CSVDFLYTEAFF
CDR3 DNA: TGCAGCGTTGACTTTTTGTACACTGAAGCTTTCTTT

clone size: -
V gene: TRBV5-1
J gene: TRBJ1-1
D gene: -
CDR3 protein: CASSLGAKTEAFF
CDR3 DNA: TGCGCCAGCAGCTTGGGGGCCAAAACTGAAGCTTTCTTT

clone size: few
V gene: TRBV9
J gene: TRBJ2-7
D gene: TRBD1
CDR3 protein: CASSVAGTGGYEQYF
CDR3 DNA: TGTGCCAGCAGCGTAGCTGGGACAGGGGGTTACGAGCAGTACTTC

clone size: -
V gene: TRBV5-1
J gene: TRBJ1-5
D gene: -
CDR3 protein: CASSSTSNQPQHF
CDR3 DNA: TGCGCCAGCAGCTCGACAAGCAATCAGCCCCAGCATTTT

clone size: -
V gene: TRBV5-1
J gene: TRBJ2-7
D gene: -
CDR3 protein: CASSLDPASYEQYF
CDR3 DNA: TGCGCCAGCAGCCTAGATCCGGCTTCCTACGAGCAGTACTTC

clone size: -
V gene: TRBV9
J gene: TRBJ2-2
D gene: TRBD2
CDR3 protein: CASSHPSGGGTGELFF
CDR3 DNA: TGTGCCAGCAGCCATCCGAGCGGGGGAGGAACCGGGGAGCTGTTTTTT

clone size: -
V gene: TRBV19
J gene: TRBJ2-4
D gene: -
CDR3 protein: CASSDRFLGDIQYF
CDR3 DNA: TGTGCCAGTAGCGATCGATTTCTCGGGGACATTCAGTACTTC

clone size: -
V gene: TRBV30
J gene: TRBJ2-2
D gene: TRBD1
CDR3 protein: CAWRRQGTGELFF
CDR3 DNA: TGTGCCTGGAGAAGACAGGGAACCGGGGAGCTGTTTTTT

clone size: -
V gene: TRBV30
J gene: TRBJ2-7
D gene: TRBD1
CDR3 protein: CAWSLGQGTSYEQYF
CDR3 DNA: TGTGCCTGGAGCTTGGGACAGGGGACCTCCTACGAGCAGTACTTC